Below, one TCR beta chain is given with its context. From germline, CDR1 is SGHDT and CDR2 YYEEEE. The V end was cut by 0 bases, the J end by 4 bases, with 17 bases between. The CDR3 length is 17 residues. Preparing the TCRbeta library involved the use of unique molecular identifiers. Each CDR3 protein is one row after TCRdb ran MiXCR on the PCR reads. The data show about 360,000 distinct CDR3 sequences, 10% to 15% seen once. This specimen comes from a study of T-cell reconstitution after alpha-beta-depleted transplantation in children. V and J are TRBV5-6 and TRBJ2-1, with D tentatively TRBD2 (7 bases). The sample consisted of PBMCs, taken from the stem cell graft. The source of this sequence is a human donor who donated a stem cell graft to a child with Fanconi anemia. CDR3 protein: CASSLGLGGALYNEQFF. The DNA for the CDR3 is TGTGCCAGCAGCTTGGGGCTTGGGGGGGCACTATACAATGAGCAGTTCTTC.